This T cell receptor (beta chain) is from a study of T-cell memory formation after mild COVID-19. Trimming left V 2 bases short and J 5 bases short, with 10 bases between. The CDR3 spans 13 residues. The germline gives CDR1 SEHNR, CDR2 FQNEAQ (reference sequence). This clonotype has ten or more counts. Each CDR3 protein is one row after TCRdb ran MiXCR on the 5' RACE reads. The table records 430,000 or so distinct CDR3 sequences, nearly 25% of them present only once. Sample: PBMCs or a T cell subset sorted from them (not recorded which). The TCR comes from an adult woman who had mild COVID-19 (a few samples of this study predate the infection). Cell type and time point are not known. The chain recombines TRBV7-9 with TRBJ2-7, with D uncertain. DNA for the CDR3: TGTGCCAGCAGCTTAAATGGTTTCAACGAGCAGTACTTC. It encodes CASSLNGFNEQYF.